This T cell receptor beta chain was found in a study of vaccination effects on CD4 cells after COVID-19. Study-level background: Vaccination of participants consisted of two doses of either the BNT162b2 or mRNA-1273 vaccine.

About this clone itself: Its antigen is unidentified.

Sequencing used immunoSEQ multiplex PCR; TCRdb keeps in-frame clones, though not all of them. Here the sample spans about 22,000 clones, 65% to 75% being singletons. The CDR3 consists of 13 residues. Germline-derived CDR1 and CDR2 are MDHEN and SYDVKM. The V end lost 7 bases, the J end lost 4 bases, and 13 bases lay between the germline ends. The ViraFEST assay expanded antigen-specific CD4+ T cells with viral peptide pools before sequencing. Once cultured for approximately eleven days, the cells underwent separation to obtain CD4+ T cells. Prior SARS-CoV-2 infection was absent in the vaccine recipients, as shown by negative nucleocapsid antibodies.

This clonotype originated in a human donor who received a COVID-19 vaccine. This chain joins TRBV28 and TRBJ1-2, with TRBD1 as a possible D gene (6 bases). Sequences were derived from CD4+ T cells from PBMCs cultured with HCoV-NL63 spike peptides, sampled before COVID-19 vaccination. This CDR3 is CASKGGGPYGYTF. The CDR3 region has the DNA TGTGCCAGCAAAGGGGGAGGGCCCTATGGCTACACCTTC.